This is a list of T cell receptor beta chains from one sample in a study of T cell responses to AZD1222 COVID-19 vaccine. Sequencing used immunoSEQ multiplex PCR; TCRdb keeps in-frame clones, though not all of them. The table includes 120,000 to 150,000 clones, over 75% detected once. Sample: peripheral blood, taken on day 0 of AZD1222 vaccination. These receptors all stem from an adult in good health. The CDR3 runs from the conserved cysteine through the conserved F or W. A D gene is named only where the DNA matches it firmly. Not every row has a clone size; where given, it reads once, few, many or a size class.

abundance | j_gene | v_gene | d_gene | CDR3nt | CDR3aa
NA | TRBJ2-6 | TRBV9 | NA | TGTGCCAGCAGCGTAGTGGGGGCTGGGGCCAACGTCCTGACTTTC | CASSVVGAGANVLTF
NA | TRBJ1-1 | TRBV19 | NA | TGTGCCAGTAGTATAGGCCAGGGAGGGGTGGACACTGAAGCTTTCTTT | CASSIGQGGVDTEAFF
NA | TRBJ1-2 | TRBV9 | TRBD1 | TGTGCCAGCAGCAACCGACAGGGGACATACTATGGCTACACCTTC | CASSNRQGTYYGYTF
NA | TRBJ2-3 | TRBV13 | TRBD1 | TGTGCCAGCAGCTTAGGAGGACAGGTAACAGATACGCAGTATTTT | CASSLGGQVTDTQYF
few | TRBJ1-5 | TRBV7-9 | TRBD1 | TGTGCCAGCAGCTCCGACAGGGACGCCGATCAGCCCCAGCATTTT | CASSSDRDADQPQHF
NA | TRBJ2-6 | TRBV19 | TRBD1 | TGTGCCAGCAAGAGATCGGGGACAGGGGGCTTCGGGGCCAACGTCCTGACTTTC | CASKRSGTGGFGANVLTF
NA | TRBJ2-2 | TRBV9 | NA | TGTGCCAGCAGCGTAGGGGCCTCCACCGGGGAGCTGTTTTTT | CASSVGASTGELFF
once | TRBJ2-7 | TRBV7-7 | TRBD2 | TGTGCTAGCAGCTCTCGACTAGCTGGAGTCGGCGAGCAGTACTTC | CASSSRLAGVGEQYF
NA | TRBJ1-2 | TRBV7-9 | NA | TGTGCCAGCAGCTTAGTAGGGGAGGGTGGCTACACCTTC | CASSLVGEGGYTF
once | TRBJ1-1 | TRBV29-1 | NA | TGCAGCGTCAAGCCCATGACAGGAGGGGATGAAGCTTTCTTT | CSVKPMTGGDEAFF
NA | TRBJ2-3 | TRBV4-3 | NA | TGCGCCAGCAGCCTAGCCCCGCGGGGCACAGATACGCAGTATTTT | CASSLAPRGTDTQYF
NA | TRBJ2-7 | TRBV7-9 | NA | TGTGCCAGCAGCTTGAAAGGGCGGAGCGAGCAGTACTTC | CASSLKGRSEQYF
NA | TRBJ1-5 | TRBV14 | NA | TGTGCCAGCAGCCAAAAAAGCCTGAAGGATTGTCGGGAGCCCCAGCATTTT | CASSQKSLKDCREPQHF
NA | TRBJ2-1 | TRBV6-5 | TRBD2 | TGTGCCAGCAGTTACGAGGGGGGACTAGAAGGAAATGAGCAGTTCTTC | CASSYEGGLEGNEQFF
NA | TRBJ1-5 | TRBV3-1/TRBV3-2 | NA | TGTGCCAGCAGCCAAGTTCCCGACAGTCATAATCAGCCCCAGCATTTT | CASSQVPDSHNQPQHF
NA | TRBJ1-3 | TRBV27 | TRBD1 | TGTGCCAGCAGTTTAGGGACAGGGGGTCTCAACACCATATATTTT | CASSLGTGGLNTIYF
NA | TRBJ2-5 | TRBV10-3 | TRBD2 | TGTGCCATCAGTGAGTCTGTAGAGCGGGGCTACCAGACCCAGTACTTC | CAISESVERGYQTQYF
NA | TRBJ1-2 | TRBV18 | TRBD1 | TGTGCCAGCTCACCGACCCTGACAGGGAGGAGGAAGGAGGATGGCTACACCTTC | CASSPTLTGRRKEDGYTF
few | TRBJ1-1 | TRBV13 | NA | TGTGCCAGCAGCTTAGGGGCGAATGAAGCTTTCTTT | CASSLGANEAFF
NA | TRBJ2-7 | TRBV6-1 | NA | TGTGCCAGCAGTTTGGACCCCGGAGGCGAGCAGTACTTC | CASSLDPGGEQYF
NA | TRBJ1-5 | TRBV5-5 | NA | TGTGCCAGCGCCTTGGACCCTAGCAATCAGCCCCAGCATTTT | CASALDPSNQPQHF
NA | TRBJ2-7 | TRBV5-6 | NA | TGTGCCAGCAGCCTATCCTGGACCGATTCCTACGAGCAGTACTTC | CASSLSWTDSYEQYF
few | TRBJ2-1 | TRBV7-8 | TRBD2 | TGTGCCAGCAGCGCCGAACTAGCGGGGAGCTCCTACAATGAGCAGTTCTTC | CASSAELAGSSYNEQFF
once | TRBJ2-5 | TRBV7-3 | TRBD1 | TGTGCCAGCAGCTATAGTCCGGGACAGAAACAAGAGACCCAGTACTTC | CASSYSPGQKQETQYF
NA | TRBJ1-1 | TRBV11-3 | NA | TGTGCCAGCAGCTTTAATCGTGGACAGATGAACACTGAAGCTTTCTTT | CASSFNRGQMNTEAFF
NA | TRBJ1-2 | TRBV6-2/TRBV6-3 | NA | TGTGCCAGCAGCTCTCAAGGACACCGTACTAACTATGGCTACACCTTC | CASSSQGHRTNYGYTF
NA | TRBJ2-7 | TRBV29-1 | TRBD2 | TGCAGCGTTGGATGGGGACTAGCGGACGAGCAGTACTTC | CSVGWGLADEQYF
NA | TRBJ2-2 | TRBV28 | NA | TGTGCCAGCAGTTCCGACCCGGTCGGGGAGCTGTTTTTT | CASSSDPVGELFF
NA | TRBJ1-1 | TRBV24-1 | NA | TGTGCCACCAGTGATTTGCTCGGCTCCGAGAACACTGAAGCTTTCTTT | CATSDLLGSENTEAFF
NA | TRBJ1-1 | TRBV12-5 | TRBD1 | TGTGCTAGTGGTTTGGACCGATCACAGGGGGGAACTGAAGCTTTCTTT | CASGLDRSQGGTEAFF
NA | TRBJ2-7 | TRBV9 | NA | TGTGCCAGCAGCGTCGGCAGGGGGAGGATCGAGCAGTACTTC | CASSVGRGRIEQYF
NA | TRBJ1-1 | TRBV11-3 | NA | TGTGCCAGCAGCCCCCGGGACACCACGAACACTGAAGCTTTCTTT | CASSPRDTTNTEAFF
few | TRBJ1-6 | TRBV7-2 | TRBD1 | TGTGCCAGCAGCCCTCGGGACAGGGGAAACAATTCACCCCTCCACTTT | CASSPRDRGNNSPLHF
NA | TRBJ2-7 | TRBV5-1 | NA | TGCGCCAGCAGCTTGGTGACTACTCCGTCGGGAGAGCAGTACTTC | CASSLVTTPSGEQYF
NA | TRBJ1-5 | TRBV4-2 | NA | TGTGCCAGCAGCCAAGACCGGGATAGCAATCAGCCCCAGCATTTT | CASSQDRDSNQPQHF
once | TRBJ1-1 | TRBV7-9 | NA | TGTGCCAGCAGTTTTAAAGGGGGGGACACTGAAGCTTTCTTT | CASSFKGGDTEAFF
NA | TRBJ2-2 | TRBV6-6 | NA | TGTGCCAGCAGTTACTCCCCGAACACCGGGGAGCTGTTTTTT | CASSYSPNTGELFF
NA | TRBJ1-1 | TRBV5-1 | NA | TGCGCCAGCAGCTTAGATCGGGGGGTCTTTGAAGCTTTCTTT | CASSLDRGVFEAFF
NA | TRBJ1-1 | TRBV12-3/TRBV12-4 | TRBD1 | TGTGCCAGCAGTACGGGACAGCTTCGAGCTTTCTTT | CASSTGQLRAFF
few | TRBJ2-5 | TRBV28 | NA | TGTGCCAGCAGTAGTTTGGGGGCCTCCCAAGAGACCCAGTACTTC | CASSSLGASQETQYF
NA | TRBJ1-6 | TRBV7-2 | NA | TGTGCCAGCAGCTTCGAGGGTTTGAATTCACCCCTCCACTTT | CASSFEGLNSPLHF
NA | TRBJ1-1 | TRBV7-2 | TRBD1 | TGTGCCAGCAGCATCAGGGGGACGGGTCCTGAAGCTTTCTTT | CASSIRGTGPEAFF
few | TRBJ1-2 | TRBV28 | NA | TGTGCCAGTGGAGGTAAAGCGGCCTTCTCCTATGGCTCCCTCCTCTCCTATGGCTACACCTTC | CASGGKAAFSYGSLLSYGYTF
NA | TRBJ2-2 | TRBV7-9 | TRBD2 | TGTGCCAGCAGCTTGGGTCTAGCGGGGGACACCGGGGAGCTGTTTTTT | CASSLGLAGDTGELFF
once | TRBJ1-2 | TRBV7-9 | NA | TGTGCCAGCAGTTCTCAGGGGTCTAACTATGGCTACACCTTC | CASSSQGSNYGYTF
NA | TRBJ2-1 | TRBV27 | NA | TGTGCCAGCATTCCGACGGGCAAGGGGACGGGTGAGCAGTTCTTC | CASIPTGKGTGEQFF
NA | TRBJ2-5 | TRBV18 | TRBD1 | TGTGCCAGCTCACCAACGCTGACAGGGTCGGAGACCCAGTACTTC | CASSPTLTGSETQYF
NA | TRBJ2-1 | TRBV7-2 | NA | TGTGCCAGCAGCTTACAGCAGTTCTTC | CASSLQQFF
NA | TRBJ2-4 | TRBV5-4 | TRBD1 | TGTGCCAGCAGTTCGGCCCGGACAGGAAACATTCAGTACTTC | CASSSARTGNIQYF
NA | TRBJ2-7 | TRBV11-2 | TRBD2 | TGTGCCAGCAGCCCTAGCGGGAGGGGTTACGAGCAGTACTTC | CASSPSGRGYEQYF
NA | TRBJ1-6 | TRBV24-1 | NA | TGTGCCACCGGCCGACAACAACAGGGTTCTAGTTCACCCCTCCACTTT | CATGRQQQGSSSPLHF
NA | TRBJ1-2 | TRBV27 | NA | TGTGCCAGCAGTTTTATATTGGACAGTCTTATGGGCTATGGCTACACCTTC | CASSFILDSLMGYGYTF
NA | TRBJ2-5 | TRBV19 | TRBD1 | TGTGCCAGTAGTCGGGACAGGGCCCAAGAGACCCAGTACTTC | CASSRDRAQETQYF
NA | TRBJ2-2 | TRBV19 | NA | TGTGCCAGTACCGATAGGGTGAACACCGGGGAGCTGTTTTTT | CASTDRVNTGELFF
NA | TRBJ2-7 | TRBV11-2 | NA | TGTGCCAGCAGCCCCGGACAAACCTACGAGCAGTACTTC | CASSPGQTYEQYF
NA | TRBJ1-2 | TRBV7-9 | NA | TGTGCCAGCAGCTTAGTGTCCGTTTTCTATGGCTACACCTTC | CASSLVSVFYGYTF
NA | TRBJ2-5 | TRBV2 | NA | TGTGCCAGCAGTCGGGACTCCCTCTCGACCCAGTACTTC | CASSRDSLSTQYF
NA | TRBJ1-4 | TRBV7-9 | TRBD1 | TGTGCCAGCAGCTACTCCCGGGACAGGGTATCTAATGAAAAACTGTTTTTT | CASSYSRDRVSNEKLFF
NA | TRBJ1-5 | TRBV19 | NA | TGTGCCAGTAATACAAGGACCCTATGGCCCCAGCATTTT | CASNTRTLWPQHF
few | TRBJ1-4 | TRBV19 | NA | TGTGCCAGTAGTGCCACAGGAGGAACTAATGAAAAACTGTTTTTT | CASSATGGTNEKLFF